This TCR beta chain was documented in a study of technical replicates of blood from a handful of donors. This clone appeared once. The repertoire was sequenced with immunoSEQ multiplex PCR; TCRdb's copy has only in-frame clones and lacks some. This table has about 74,000 clones, almost 96% appearing once. This TCR was recovered from a human donor in good health. Source material: T cells isolated from PBMCs.

The CDR3 is CASSQPGLAGPTDTQYF. The CDR3 bases are TGTGCCAGCAGCCAACCGGGACTAGCGGGACCCACAGATACGCAGTATTTT. The chain joins TRBV4-2 to TRBJ2-3, with 13 positions matching TRBD2. V was pared by 2 bases and J by 2 bases, with 4 bases of the junction left unmatched. Germline V CDR1 and CDR2: LGHNA, YNFKEQ. The CDR3 totals 17 residues.